These 2 T cell receptor beta chains share one sample of origin, sequenced in a study of T cells after yellow fever vaccination. Each CDR3 protein gets one entry after TCRdb re-called the 5' RACE reads with MiXCR. The profile covers approximately 510,000 distinct CDR3 sequences, with less than 25% appearing a single time and approximately 15% taken by the ten largest. Sequencing used PBMCs, obtained roughly 23 days after the first yellow fever vaccination. Receptor source: a man aged 18-30 years who received the YFV17D yellow fever vaccine.

This clonotype was recorded a few times. The chain joins TRBV3-1 to TRBJ1-6; TRBD1 matches 7 bases. Germline V gene data show CDR1 as LGHDT and CDR2 as YNNKEL (reference sequence). This CDR3 spans 15 amino acids. With 2 bases clipped from V and 7 bases from J, the junction kept 5 bases outside the gene matches. The CDR3 DNA is TGTGCCAGCAGCCAACGCCAGGGGGAGAATTCACCCCTCCACTTT. Translation: CASSQRQGENSPLHF.

The chain employs TRBV7-9 and TRBJ1-2; D not resolved. The CDR3 spans 12 residues. Germline CDR1 reads SEHNR; CDR2 reads FQNEAQ (reference sequence). Trimming cost V 11 bases and J 0 bases, with 10 bases left between them. CDR3 sequence reads: CAVGDTNYGYTF. As DNA, the CDR3 is TGTGCCGTCGGGGATACTAACTATGGCTACACCTTC.